This TCR beta chain appears in the sequencing data of a study of shared T cell receptors in the human thymus. Germline CDR1 and CDR2: SGHVS and FQNEAQ. V dropped 2 bases and J dropped 3; count of bases not matched to a gene: 10. The CDR3 is 17 amino acids. Produced via immunoSEQ multiplex PCR; TCRdb's table is partial and in-frame only. The table shows hundreds of thousands of clones, with roughly 90% occurring only once. The same data also went into a second study, on human thymus T cells. This second study notes: Resections removed during corrective heart surgery provided the thymus tissue used. Apparent skewing of V and J gene usage characterized both thymic and blood repertoires.

The source of this sequence is a boy under three years old with a congenital heart defect. Specimen: thymocytes. The chain is built from TRBV7-8 and TRBJ2-7; the match to TRBD2 covers 10 bases. The CDR3 DNA is TGTGCCAGCAGCTTAAGGGGGGGAGCTAGCGGGAGCTACGAGCAGTACTTC. It codes for CASSLRGGASGSYEQYF.